This T cell receptor beta chain is from a study of shared clonotypes between healthy human individuals. General study findings and limits: The sharing of about 5% of naive CD4 clonotypes was seen across a handful of donors. In contrast to clonotypes shared by all four donors, non-shared clonotypes had lower generation probabilities.

Donors were healthy HIV-negative adults without recently reported acute infections or vaccinations. CD4+ cells were split into CD45RA+ naive and CD45RA-negative memory subsets. Generated by immunoSEQ multiplex PCR, the TCRdb table keeps only in-frame clones and is missing some. Among around 180,000 clones listed, approximately 92% were seen once. The CDR3 extends over 14 amino acids. Germline V gene sequence: CDR1 SQVTM, CDR2 ANQGSEA. V was trimmed by 4 bases and J by 8 bases, leaving 18 bases between them. Remarks on this clone: Its matching antigen is unknown.

This sequence originates from a woman in her twenties or thirties in good health. This chain connects TRBV29-1 to TRBJ2-1; TRBD2 is a possible D gene (7 bases). Source material: naive CD4+ T cells sorted from blood. Sample subset: CD45RA+ positively selected. In DNA form, the CDR3 reads TGCAGCGTTGGGTCGCGGGGGCCCGAGGATGAGCAGTTCTTC. Its protein product is CSVGSRGPEDEQFF.